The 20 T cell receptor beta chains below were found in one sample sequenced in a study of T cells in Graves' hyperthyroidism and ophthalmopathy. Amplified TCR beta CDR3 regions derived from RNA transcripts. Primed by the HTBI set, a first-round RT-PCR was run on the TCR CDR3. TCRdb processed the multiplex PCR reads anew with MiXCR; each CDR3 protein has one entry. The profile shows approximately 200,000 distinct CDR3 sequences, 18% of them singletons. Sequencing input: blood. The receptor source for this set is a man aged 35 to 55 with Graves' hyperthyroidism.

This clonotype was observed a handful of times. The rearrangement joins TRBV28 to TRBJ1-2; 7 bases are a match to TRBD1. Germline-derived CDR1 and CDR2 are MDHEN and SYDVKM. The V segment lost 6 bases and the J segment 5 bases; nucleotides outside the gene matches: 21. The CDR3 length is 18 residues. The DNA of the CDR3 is TGTGCCAGCAGACCTAGCGGGGGGACAGCCCCATTTCGGTATGGCTACACCTTC. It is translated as CASRPSGGTAPFRYGYTF.

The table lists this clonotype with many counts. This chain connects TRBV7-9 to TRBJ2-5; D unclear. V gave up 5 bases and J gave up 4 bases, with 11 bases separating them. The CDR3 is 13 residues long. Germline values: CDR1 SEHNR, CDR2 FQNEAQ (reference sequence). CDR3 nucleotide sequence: TGTGCCAGCAGCCGAACGGAGAGAGAGACCCAGTACTTC. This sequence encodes CASSRTERETQYF.

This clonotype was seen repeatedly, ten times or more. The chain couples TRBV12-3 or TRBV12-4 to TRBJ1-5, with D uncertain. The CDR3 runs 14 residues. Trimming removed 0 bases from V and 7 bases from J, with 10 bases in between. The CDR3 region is CASSLALTGQPQHF. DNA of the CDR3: TGTGCCAGCAGTTTAGCGCTAACCGGGCAGCCCCAGCATTTT.

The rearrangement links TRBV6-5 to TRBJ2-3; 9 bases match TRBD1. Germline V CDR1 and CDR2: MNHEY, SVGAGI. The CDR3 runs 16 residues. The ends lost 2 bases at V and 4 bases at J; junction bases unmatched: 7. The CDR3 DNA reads TGTGCCAGCAGTTACCCCGGGACAGGGAGCTCAGATACGCAGTATTTT. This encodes CASSYPGTGSSDTQYF.

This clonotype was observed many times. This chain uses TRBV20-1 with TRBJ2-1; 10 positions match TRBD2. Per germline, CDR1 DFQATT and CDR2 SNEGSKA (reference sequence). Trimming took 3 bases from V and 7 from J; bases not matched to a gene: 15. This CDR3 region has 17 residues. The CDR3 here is CSARARLLSGGGNEQFF. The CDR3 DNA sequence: TGCAGTGCTAGGGCCCGTCTATTGAGCGGGGGGGGGAATGAGCAGTTCTTC.

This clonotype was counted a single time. The CDR3 sequence: CATSRRTGSGQPQHF. The CDR3 nucleotides read TGTGCCACCAGCAGACGGACAGGGAGCGGTCAGCCCCAGCATTTT. The chain joins TRBV15 to TRBJ1-5; 8 nucleotides align to TRBD1. The CDR3 is made up of 15 amino acids. CDR1 and CDR2 (germline): LNHNV, YYDKDF (reference sequence). The trim removed 2 bases at V and 6 bases at J, leaving 6 bases unmatched.

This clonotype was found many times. DNA of the CDR3: TGTGCCTGGAGGCCCACAGGGCTCGGCAATCAGCCCCAGCATTTT. Amino acids: CAWRPTGLGNQPQHF. The chain carries TRBV30 and TRBJ1-5; maybe TRBD1 (6 bases). V was trimmed by 3 bases and J by 2 bases, leaving 14 bases between them. This CDR3 has 15 amino acids. Germline CDR1 reads GTSNPN; CDR2 reads SVGIG (reference sequence).

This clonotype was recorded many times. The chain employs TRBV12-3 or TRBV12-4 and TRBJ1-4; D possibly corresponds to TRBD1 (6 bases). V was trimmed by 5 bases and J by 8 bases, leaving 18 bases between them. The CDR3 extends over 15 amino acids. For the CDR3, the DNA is TGTGCCAGCAGTCCACTACAGGGTTCGCGGGAAAAACTGTTTTTT. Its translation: CASSPLQGSREKLFF.

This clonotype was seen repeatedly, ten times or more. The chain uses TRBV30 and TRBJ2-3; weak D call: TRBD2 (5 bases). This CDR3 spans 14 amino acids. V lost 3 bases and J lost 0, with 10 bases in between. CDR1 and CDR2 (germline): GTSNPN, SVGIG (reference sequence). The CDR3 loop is CAWRRATSTDTQYF. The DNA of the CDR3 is TGTGCCTGGAGGAGGGCTACTAGCACAGATACGCAGTATTTT. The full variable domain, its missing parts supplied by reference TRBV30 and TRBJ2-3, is SQTIHQWPATLVQPVGSPLSLECTVEGTSNPNLYWYRQAAGRGLQLLFYSVGIGQISSEVPQNLSASRPQDRQFILSSKKLLLSDSGFYLCAWRRATSTDTQYFGPGTRLTVL.

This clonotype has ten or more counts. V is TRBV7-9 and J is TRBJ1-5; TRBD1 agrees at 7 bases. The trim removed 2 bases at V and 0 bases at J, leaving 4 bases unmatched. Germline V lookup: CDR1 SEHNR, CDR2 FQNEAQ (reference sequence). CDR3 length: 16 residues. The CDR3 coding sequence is TGTGCCAGCAGCTTAACAGGGGAAACTAGCAATCAGCCCCAGCATTTT. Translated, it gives CASSLTGETSNQPQHF.

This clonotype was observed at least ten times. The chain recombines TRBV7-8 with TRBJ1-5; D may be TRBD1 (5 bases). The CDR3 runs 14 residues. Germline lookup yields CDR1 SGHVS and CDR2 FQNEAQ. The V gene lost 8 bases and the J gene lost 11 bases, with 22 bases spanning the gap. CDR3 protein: CASAKGARGESQHF. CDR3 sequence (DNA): TGTGCCAGCGCAAAAGGGGCCAGAGGGGAATCCCAGCATTTT.

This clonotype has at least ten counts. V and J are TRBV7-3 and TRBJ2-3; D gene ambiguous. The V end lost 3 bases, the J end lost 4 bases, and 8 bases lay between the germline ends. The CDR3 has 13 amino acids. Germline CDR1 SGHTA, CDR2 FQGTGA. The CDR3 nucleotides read TGTGCCAGCAGCTTCGAGCAGGCAGATACGCAGTATTTT. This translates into CASSFEQADTQYF.

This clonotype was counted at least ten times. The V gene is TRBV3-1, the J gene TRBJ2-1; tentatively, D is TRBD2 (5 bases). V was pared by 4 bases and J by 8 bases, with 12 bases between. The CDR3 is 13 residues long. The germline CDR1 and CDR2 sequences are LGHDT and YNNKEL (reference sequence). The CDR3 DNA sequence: TGTGCCAGCAGCCCGGGCTTGCGGGATGAGCAGTTCTTC. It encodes CASSPGLRDEQFF.

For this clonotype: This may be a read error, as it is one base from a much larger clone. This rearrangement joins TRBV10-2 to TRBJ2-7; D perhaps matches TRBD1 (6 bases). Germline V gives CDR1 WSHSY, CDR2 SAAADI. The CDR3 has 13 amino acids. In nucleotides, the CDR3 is TGCGCCAGCCAGACAGGTCAATCCTACGAGCAGCACTTC. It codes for CASQTGQSYEQHF.

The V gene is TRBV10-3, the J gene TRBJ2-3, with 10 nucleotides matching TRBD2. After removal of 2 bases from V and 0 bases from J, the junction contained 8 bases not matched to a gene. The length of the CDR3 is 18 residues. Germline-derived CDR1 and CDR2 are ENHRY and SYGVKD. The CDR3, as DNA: TGTGCCATCAGTGAGAGGCTAGCGGGGGCCTCTAGCACAGATACGCAGTATTTT. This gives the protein CAISERLAGASSTDTQYF.

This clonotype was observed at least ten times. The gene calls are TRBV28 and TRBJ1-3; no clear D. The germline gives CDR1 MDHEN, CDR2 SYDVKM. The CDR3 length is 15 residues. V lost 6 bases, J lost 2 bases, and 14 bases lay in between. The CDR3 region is CASSTPPGTGNTIYF. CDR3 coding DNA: TGTGCCAGCAGCACCCCTCCCGGTACTGGAAACACCATATATTTT. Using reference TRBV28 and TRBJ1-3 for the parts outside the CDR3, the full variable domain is DVKVTQSSRYLVKRTGEKVFLECVQDMDHENMFWYRQDPGLGLRLIYFSYDVKMKEKGDIPEGYSVSREKKERFSLILESASTNQTSMYLCASSTPPGTGNTIYFGEGSWLTVV.

In DNA, the CDR3 is TGTGCCAGCAGTTTTAGGACAGGGGGCGCGCCCGGGGAGCTGTTTTTT. As protein: CASSFRTGGAPGELFF. This chain uses TRBV12-3 or TRBV12-4 with TRBJ2-2, with 11 nucleotides matching TRBD1. The CDR3 is 16 residues long. The trim removed 3 bases at V and 6 bases at J, leaving 6 bases unmatched.

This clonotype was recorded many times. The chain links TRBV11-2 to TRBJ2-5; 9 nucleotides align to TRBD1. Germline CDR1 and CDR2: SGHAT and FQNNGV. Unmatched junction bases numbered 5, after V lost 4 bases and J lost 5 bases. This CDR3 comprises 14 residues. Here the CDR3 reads CASSYRGRGETQYF. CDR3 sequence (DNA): TGTGCCAGCAGCTACAGGGGGCGCGGGGAGACCCAGTACTTC.

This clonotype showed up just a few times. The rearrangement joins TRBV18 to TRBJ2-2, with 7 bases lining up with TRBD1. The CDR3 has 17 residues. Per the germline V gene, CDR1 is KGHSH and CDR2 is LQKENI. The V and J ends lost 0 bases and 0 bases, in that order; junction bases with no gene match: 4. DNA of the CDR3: TGTGCCAGCTCACCACCGGGACAGCGATCGAACACCGGGGAGCTGTTTTTT. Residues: CASSPPGQRSNTGELFF.

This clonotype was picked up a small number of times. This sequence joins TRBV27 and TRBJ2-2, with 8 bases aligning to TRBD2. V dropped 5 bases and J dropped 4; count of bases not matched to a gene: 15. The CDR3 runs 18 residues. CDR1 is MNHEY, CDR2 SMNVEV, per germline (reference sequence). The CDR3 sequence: CASSGLGGGLKVTGELFF. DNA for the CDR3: TGTGCCAGCAGTGGGTTAGGCGGGGGGTTAAAGGTCACCGGGGAGCTGTTTTTT.